This TCR beta chain stems from a study of shared clonotypes between healthy human individuals. The assay was run at deep level. Some clones are missing from TCRdb's copy, which holds only in-frame ones; the method was immunoSEQ multiplex PCR. The sample lists 2,500,000 or so clones, about 92% seen once, with over 0.12% in the top ten. V trimming: 7 bases; J trimming: 4 bases; junction bases outside the gene matches: 4. CDR1 and CDR2 (germline): DFQATT, SNEGSKA (reference sequence). The CDR3 runs 11 residues. Input material: naive CD4+ T cells sorted from blood. Documented subset: CD45RA+ positively selected. This clonotype was sampled from a man in his late teens or twenties in good health. The chain is built from TRBV20-1 and TRBJ2-7; the match to TRBD2 covers 7 bases. CDR3 in amino acids: CSVKAGYEQYF. The CDR3 bases are TGCAGTGTGAAAGCGGGATACGAGCAGTACTTC.